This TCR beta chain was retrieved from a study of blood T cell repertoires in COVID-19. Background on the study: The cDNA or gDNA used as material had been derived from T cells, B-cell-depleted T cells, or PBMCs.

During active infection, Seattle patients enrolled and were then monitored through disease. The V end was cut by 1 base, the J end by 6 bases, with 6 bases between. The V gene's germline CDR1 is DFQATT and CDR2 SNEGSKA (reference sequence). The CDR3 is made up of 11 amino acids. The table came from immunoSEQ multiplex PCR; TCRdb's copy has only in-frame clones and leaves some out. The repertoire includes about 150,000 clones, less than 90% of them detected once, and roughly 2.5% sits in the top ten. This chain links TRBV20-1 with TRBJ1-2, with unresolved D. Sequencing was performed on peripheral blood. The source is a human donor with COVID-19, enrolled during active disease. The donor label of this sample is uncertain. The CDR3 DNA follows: TGCAGTGCTAGAGTCCATCATGGCTACACCTTC. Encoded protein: CSARVHHGYTF.